This TCR beta chain was obtained from a study of post-analysis software for immune sequencing data. Study-level background: Clinical courses comprised relapsing-remitting, secondary progressive and progressive-relapsing multiple sclerosis.

Study-level findings and limits: Multiple sclerosis patients showed significantly lower normalized Chao1 diversity than controls did. Patients carried several TRBV segments more frequently than controls did, and TRBV5-6, TRBV5-1 and TRBV20-1 were among them.

Unique molecular identifiers were carried by the TCR beta cDNA libraries. TCRdb reprocessed the PCR reads via MiXCR and lists one record per CDR3 protein. The sample contains fewer than 550,000 distinct CDR3 sequences, around a third of which appear only once. CDR3 length equals 18 residues. Germline trimming cut 1 base from V and 2 bases from J; bases unmatched to any gene: 12. Germline values: CDR1 LNHNV, CDR2 YYDKDF (reference sequence). Concerning this clonotype itself: The antigen remains undetermined.

This sequence joins TRBV15 and TRBJ1-2; 8 nucleotides agree with TRBD1. This receptor was taken from a girl aged 2-17 years with multiple sclerosis. The specimen sequenced was blood. The CDR3 loop is CATSRATASWTGNYGYTF. The CDR3 bases are TGTGCCACCAGCAGAGCCACTGCTTCATGGACAGGGAACTATGGCTACACCTTC.